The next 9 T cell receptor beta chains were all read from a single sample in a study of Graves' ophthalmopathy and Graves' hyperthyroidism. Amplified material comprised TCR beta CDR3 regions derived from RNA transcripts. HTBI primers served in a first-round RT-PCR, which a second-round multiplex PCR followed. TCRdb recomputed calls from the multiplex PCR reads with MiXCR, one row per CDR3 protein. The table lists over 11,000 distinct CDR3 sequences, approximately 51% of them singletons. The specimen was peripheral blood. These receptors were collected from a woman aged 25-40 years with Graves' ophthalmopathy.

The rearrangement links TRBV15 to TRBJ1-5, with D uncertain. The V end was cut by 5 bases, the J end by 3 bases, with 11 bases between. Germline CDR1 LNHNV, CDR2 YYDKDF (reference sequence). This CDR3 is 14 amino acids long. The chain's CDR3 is CATSEGLANQPQHF. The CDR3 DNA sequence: TGTGCCACCAGCGAGGGTCTTGCCAATCAGCCCCAGCATTTT.

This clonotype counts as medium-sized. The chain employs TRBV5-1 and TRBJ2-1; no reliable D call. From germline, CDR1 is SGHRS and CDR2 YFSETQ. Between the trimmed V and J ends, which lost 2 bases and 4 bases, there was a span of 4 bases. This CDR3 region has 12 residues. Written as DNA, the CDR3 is TGCGCCAGCAGCTTTGGGTACAATGAGCAGTTCTTC. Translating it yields CASSFGYNEQFF. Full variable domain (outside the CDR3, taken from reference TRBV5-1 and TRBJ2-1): KAGVTQTPRYLIKTRGQQVTLSCSPISGHRSVSWYQQTPGQGLQFLFEYFSETQRNKGNFPGRFSGRQFSNSRSEMNVSTLELGDSALYLCASSFGYNEQFFGPGTRLTVL.

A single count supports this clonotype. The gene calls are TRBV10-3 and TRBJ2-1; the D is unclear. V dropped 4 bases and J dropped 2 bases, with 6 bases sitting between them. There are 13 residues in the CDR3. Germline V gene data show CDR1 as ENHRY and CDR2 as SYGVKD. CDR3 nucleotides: TGTGCCATCAGTGTAGGAGCCTACAATGAGCAGTTCTTC. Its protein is CAISVGAYNEQFF.

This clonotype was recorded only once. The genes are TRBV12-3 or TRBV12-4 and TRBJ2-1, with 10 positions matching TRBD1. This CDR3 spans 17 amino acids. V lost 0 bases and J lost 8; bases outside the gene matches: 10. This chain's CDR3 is CASSLAFGQGGHDEQFF. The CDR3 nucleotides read TGTGCCAGCAGTTTAGCGTTTGGACAGGGGGGCCACGATGAGCAGTTCTTC.

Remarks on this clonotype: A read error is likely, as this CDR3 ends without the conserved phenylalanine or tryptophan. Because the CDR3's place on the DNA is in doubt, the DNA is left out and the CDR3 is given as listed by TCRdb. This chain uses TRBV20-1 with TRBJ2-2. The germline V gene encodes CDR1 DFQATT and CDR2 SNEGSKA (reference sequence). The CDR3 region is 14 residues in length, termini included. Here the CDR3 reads CSARDLGLDRGSSG.

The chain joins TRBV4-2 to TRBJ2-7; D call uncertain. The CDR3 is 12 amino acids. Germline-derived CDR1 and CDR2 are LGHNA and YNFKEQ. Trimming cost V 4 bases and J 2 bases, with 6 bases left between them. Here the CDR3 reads CASSLSPYEQYF. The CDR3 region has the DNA TGTGCCAGCAGCCTAAGTCCCTACGAGCAGTACTTC.

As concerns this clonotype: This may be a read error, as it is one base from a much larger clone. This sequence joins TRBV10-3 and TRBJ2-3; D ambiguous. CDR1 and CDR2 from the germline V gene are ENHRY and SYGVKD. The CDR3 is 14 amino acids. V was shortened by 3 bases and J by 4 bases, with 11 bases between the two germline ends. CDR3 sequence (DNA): TGTGCCATCAGTGAACGGGCTAACGCAGATACGCAGTATTTT. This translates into CAISERANADTQYF.

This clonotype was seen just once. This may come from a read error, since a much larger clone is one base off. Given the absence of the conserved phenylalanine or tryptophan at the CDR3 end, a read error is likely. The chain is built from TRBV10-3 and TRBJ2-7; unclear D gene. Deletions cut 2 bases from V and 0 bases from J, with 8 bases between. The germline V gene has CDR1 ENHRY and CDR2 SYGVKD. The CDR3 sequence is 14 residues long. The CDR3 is CAISEDISSYEQYL. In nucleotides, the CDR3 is TGTGCCATCAGTGAGGACATTAGCTCCTACGAGCAGTACCTC.

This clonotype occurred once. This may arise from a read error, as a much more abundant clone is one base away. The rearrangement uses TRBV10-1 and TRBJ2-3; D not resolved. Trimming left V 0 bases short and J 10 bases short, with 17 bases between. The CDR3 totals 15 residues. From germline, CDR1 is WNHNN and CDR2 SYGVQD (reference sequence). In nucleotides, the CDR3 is TGCGCCAGCAGTGAGTCCCCCCTTACTGGTGATGCGCAGTATTTT. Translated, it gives CASSESPLTGDAQYF.